A single T cell receptor (beta chain) is shown here with its context. Its antigen is not known. The data derive from a study of cytomegalovirus exposure and HLA in healthy donors. The PCR had 60 Vbeta and 13 Jbeta primers. The assay was immunoSEQ multiplex PCR, and TCRdb's table has in-frame clones only and misses some. Of around 150,000 clones in the sample, around 84% were seen once. The CDR3 runs 15 residues. V was pared by 4 bases and J by 5 bases, with 3 bases of the junction left unmatched. Germline CDR1 and CDR2: LGHNA and YNFKEQ. Findings of the study overall: The listing of roughly 160 TCR beta chains classed them as cytomegalovirus-associated.

This receptor was obtained from a man aged 45 to 65 in good health and CMV-seropositive. The sequencing sample was made of PBMCs. The V and J genes are TRBV4-2 and TRBJ2-5; TRBD2 matches at 14 bases. The CDR3 DNA reads as TGTGCCAGCAGCCCCGGACTAGCGGGGGGTGAGACCCAGTACTTC. As protein: CASSPGLAGGETQYF.